This T cell receptor (beta chain) was sequenced for a study of cytomegalovirus exposure and HLA in healthy donors. Study-level information: In a later analysis, it was reported that the 110 or so validation repertoires had been produced on the same platform as the 700 or so repertoires belonging to the first cohort.

CDR1 and CDR2 (germline): PRHDT, FYEKMQ (reference sequence). The germline V and J ends were trimmed by 0 bases and 5 bases, with 10 bases remaining between them. This CDR3 region has 15 residues. Overall study results and limits: According to the study, around 150 TCR beta chains were cytomegalovirus-associated. Confirmation in vitro established that a few CMV-associated chains were specific for CMV antigens. Published work reported that the classifier diagnosed cytomegalovirus status with high specificity and sensitivity.

Only in-frame clones appear in the TCRdb table, and some are missing; sequencing was by immunoSEQ multiplex PCR. The repertoire holds over 110,000 clones, with roughly nine tenths as singletons. Note on this clone: What it recognizes is unknown.

The clonotype comes from a man aged 18 to 29 in good health and CMV-seronegative. Sample: PBMCs. V usage is TRBV13 and J usage is TRBJ2-2, with a tentative D call TRBD1 (6 bases). This chain's CDR3 is CASSLGRGGTGELFF. In DNA form, the CDR3 reads TGTGCCAGCAGCTTAGGCAGGGGTGGTACCGGGGAGCTGTTTTTT.